This record concerns one T cell receptor (beta chain) sequence. Its antigen is currently unknown. Using its own MiXCR run on the reads, TCRdb lists one record per CDR3 protein. The sample holds 97,000 or so distinct CDR3 sequences; about 15% are singletons and the top ten take approximately 7.9%. This entry comes from a study of T cell repertoires in cytomegalovirus infection. General study findings and limits: HLA-C-restricted CMV clonotypes gave the most frequent clonotype in two of eight donors.

This CDR3 has 15 residues. Looked up from germline, CDR1 is LNHDA and CDR2 is SQIVND (reference sequence). V dropped 10 bases and J dropped 5 bases, with 22 bases sitting between them. Source material: PBMCs. V and J are TRBV19 and TRBJ2-3; D call uncertain. This TCR was recovered from a human donor in good health (CMV status not recorded). Some clones in this sample may be carry-over from other donors' samples. Here the CDR3 reads CATTPLTGKQDTQYF. In nucleotides, the CDR3 is TGTGCCACAACCCCCCTCACTGGTAAACAAGATACGCAGTATTTT.